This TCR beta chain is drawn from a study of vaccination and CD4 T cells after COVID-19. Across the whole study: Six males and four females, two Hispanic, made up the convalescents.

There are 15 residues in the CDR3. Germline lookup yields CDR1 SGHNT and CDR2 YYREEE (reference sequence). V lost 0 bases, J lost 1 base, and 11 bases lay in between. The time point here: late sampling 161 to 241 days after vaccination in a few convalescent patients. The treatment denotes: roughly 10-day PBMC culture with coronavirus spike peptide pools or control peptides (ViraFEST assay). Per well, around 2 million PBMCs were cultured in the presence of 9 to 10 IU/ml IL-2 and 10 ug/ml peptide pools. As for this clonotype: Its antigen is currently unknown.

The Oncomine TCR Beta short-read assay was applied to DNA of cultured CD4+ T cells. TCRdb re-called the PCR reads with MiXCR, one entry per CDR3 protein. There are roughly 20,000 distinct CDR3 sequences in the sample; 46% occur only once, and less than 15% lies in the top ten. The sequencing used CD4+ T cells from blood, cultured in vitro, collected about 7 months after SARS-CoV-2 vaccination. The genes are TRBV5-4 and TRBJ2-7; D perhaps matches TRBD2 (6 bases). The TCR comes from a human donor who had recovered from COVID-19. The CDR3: CASSLAGDRSYEQYF. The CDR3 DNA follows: TGTGCCAGCAGCTTGGCGGGGGATCGATCCTACGAGCAGTACTTC.